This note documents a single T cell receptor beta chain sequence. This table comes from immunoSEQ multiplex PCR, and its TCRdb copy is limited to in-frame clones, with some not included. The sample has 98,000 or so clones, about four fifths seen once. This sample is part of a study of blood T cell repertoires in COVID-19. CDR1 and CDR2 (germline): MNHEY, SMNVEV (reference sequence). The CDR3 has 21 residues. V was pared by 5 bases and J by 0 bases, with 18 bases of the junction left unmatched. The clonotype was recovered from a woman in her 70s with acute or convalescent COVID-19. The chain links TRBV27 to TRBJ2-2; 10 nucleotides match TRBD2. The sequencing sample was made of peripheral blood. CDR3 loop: CASSPWTSGYSPGPNTGELFF. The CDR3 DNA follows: TGTGCCAGCAGTCCATGGACTAGCGGTTATAGCCCGGGACCGAACACCGGGGAGCTGTTTTTT.